Included here is one T cell receptor (beta chain) sequence, with context. This sample stems from a study of blood T cell repertoires in COVID-19. TCRdb's table, derived via immunoSEQ multiplex PCR, lists solely in-frame clones and lacks some. The table records about 76,000 clones, 82% of them present only once. The germline CDR1 and CDR2 sequences are SGHDN and FVKESK. V was shortened by 4 bases and J by 5 bases, with 15 bases between the two germline ends. The CDR3 loop spans 16 amino acids. The sample consisted of peripheral blood. The gene calls are TRBV14 and TRBJ1-6; tentatively, D is TRBD1 (6 bases). The clonotype originates from a human donor in a cohort sampled during active COVID-19. The CDR3 nucleotides read TGTGCCAGCAGCCTTTATGGTACAGGGCATAATTCACCCCTCCACTTT. Translation gives CASSLYGTGHNSPLHF.